This paragraph reports one T cell receptor beta chain. The antigen this receptor binds is unknown. No per-base quality is available; no much larger clone lies one base away. In total, roughly 710 healthy bone marrow donors made up the cohort. At the time of sampling, every cohort member was nominally healthy, though immune exposures that went unrecorded were likely present. The donor was CMV seropositive and belonged to the group of 250 to 350 seropositive cohort members. Each donor provided a peripheral blood sample, and peripheral blood mononuclear cells were used for TCR beta sequencing. Genomic DNA extraction from the blood cell samples was performed with the Qiagen DNeasy Blood Extraction Kit. Library prep was done by the immunoSEQ multiplex PCR assay. A mixture of 60 forward primers for TCR Vbeta segments and 13 reverse primers for TCR Jbeta segments was used in the multiplex PCR. Amplification of the CDR3 region of rearranged TCR beta genes was performed with a multiplex PCR assay on genomic DNA. Amplified TCR beta libraries were sequenced as 87-base-pair reads on the Illumina HiSeq System. Per the authors' processing: Across the 670 or so repertoires, a later analysis counted tens of millions of unique TCR beta chains, 9.5 million to 13 million of which were shared by at least two donors. To remove PCR and sequencing errors, raw reads were error-corrected and collapsed into unique sequences using a nearest-neighbor algorithm that merged closely related sequences. To assign V, D and J gene segments, CDR3 sequences were aligned to IMGT reference sequences. For a sequence to be retained, a match of at least six nucleotides to both a V gene segment and a J gene segment was required. Rearrangements were called productive when the CDR3 lacked stop codons and stayed in frame with V and J; all others were non-productive. Following IMGT convention, CDR3 was defined as the stretch from the second conserved V-encoded cysteine to the conserved J-encoded phenylalanine. The earlier analysis of about 610 of the donors excluded any sequence lacking an unambiguous match to a single V gene segment. An earlier analysis of 500 to 700 of the donors classified V segments as functional when productive rearrangements were above 56.7% and as segregating when the standard deviation between donors was above 5%. A statistical classification framework was developed to diagnose cytomegalovirus status using the catalog of TCR beta chain sequences. A later analysis assigned V and J genes by comparing TCR nucleotide sequences with IMGT/GENE-DB human TR gene sequences. Using the TCRdist pipeline, a later analysis assigned CDR3 sequences along with most-parsimonious VDJ recombination scenarios. A later analysis defined each TCR beta chain by its CDR3 amino acid sequence plus V-gene family, and excluded reads lacking a unique V-gene family. As a way to deal with suspected cross-contamination and a sequencing artifact, a later analysis dropped 592 nucleotide sequences that were highly shared and had low generation probability. A later analysis calculated a clonal expansion index for each public chain from normalized within-repertoire ranks of inferred template counts. Generation probabilities in a later analysis came from a VDJ recombination model fitted to out-of-frame rearrangements, and those results were checked against IGoR. In a later analysis, hypergeometric tests were used to score TCR-TCR, TCR-HLA and TCR-CMV co-occurrence, with a repertoire-size bias correction applied to TCR pairs. False discovery rates were estimated in a later analysis by permuting HLA or CMV assignments 20 times. In a later analysis, co-occurring TCRs were grouped using DBSCAN, and TCRdist sequence similarity was added for clustering within HLA-allele-positive subsets. For co-occurrence clustering, repertoires with fewer than 30,000 or more than 120,000 public chains were excluded, along with roughly 5 repertoires with anomalous nucleotide sharing. Not all clones reach the TCRdb copy of this immuneACCESS table, which keeps in-frame sequences only. Checked studies attribute under half of the gap to unresolved V genes and leave the rest unexplained. V and J calls and clone size are copied from that table; D and trimming were computed from the DNA. The sample profile shows 130,000 or so clones; roughly 70% of them were found once. The biggest ten clones account for 6.5% to 8% of the sample.

These data are taken from a study of cytomegalovirus exposure and HLA in healthy donors (dated by TCRdb to about 2017). At the level of the whole study: An earlier analysis of some 550 of the donors reported more than 250 Gb of sequence data and roughly 100 million unique TCR beta sequences from about 200 million T cells. An early release that covered about 600 HLA-typed donors contained around 300 gigabases of sequencing data and approximately 85 million unique TCR sequences. Of the 398 genotyped donors, about 80% fell in the genetic ancestry cluster associated with self-reported Caucasian donors. The study aimed to test whether cataloging public T cell receptors could reveal signatures of past pathogen exposure. The T cell repertoires of 666 subjects were profiled by immunosequencing and related to cytomegalovirus serostatus. Along with the approximately 700-subject first cohort, a separate validation cohort of 120 different subjects was used. High-throughput TCR immunosequencing, statistical association of individual TCRs with disease status, and machine learning were combined to predict cytomegalovirus infection status. A later analysis re-examined previously published TCR beta repertoires from 610 or so donors and added high-resolution HLA genotyping to investigate patterns of TCR occurrence. Rather than drawing on any new phenotypic data, the later analysis identified candidate immune exposures from TCR beta sequences and the way those sequences occurred across donors. In an earlier analysis of 587 of the donors, high-throughput TCR beta sequencing was used to judge whether each TCR beta V gene segment behaved as functional or pseudogenic. Donor age, sex, ethnicity and CMV serostatus were compiled together with the repertoire data. A later genetic analysis took genome-wide SNP genotypes for about 65% of the 666 donors and used that subset as a discovery cohort. All discovery cohort repertoires had been generated using a single sequencing platform. HLA typing included class I and class II loci at four-digit resolution. Typing coverage differed by locus: A, B, C, DRB1 and DQB1 were typed in about 629-630 donors, DQA1 in roughly 510, DPA1 in 600 to 610, and DPB1 in roughly 450. Because of strong linkage in the cohort, roughly five DR-DQ haplotypes were treated as single units for association and clustering. Among 300 to 450 genotyped donors of the cohort, an average of approximately 230,000 unique TCR beta nucleotide sequences were sequenced per donor, roughly a sixth of them non-productive. General findings and caveats noted by the study authors: Assigning TCR associations to individual alleles was difficult when HLA alleles, especially DR and DQ, strongly co-occurred. A later analysis associated 16,951 TCR beta sequences with specific HLA alleles at a false discovery rate of 0.05. Linkage disequilibrium might explain the correlated functional status among segregating V segments, but an unknown experimental factor could not be ruled out. A further reported finding was that TCR beta sequences accurately predicted the HLA-A and HLA-B alleles for most subjects in the first cohort. Because HLA typing was missing for some donors at each locus, association tests included only the typed subset. Broadly in line with IMGT annotations, most TCR beta V segments showed up in productive rearrangements about 87% or about 30% of the time in an earlier analysis of around 600 of the donors. According to a later analysis, most CMV-associated TCR beta chains appeared to be HLA-restricted, and the HLA associations seemed to be driven largely by CMV exposure. CMV serostatus was the only immune exposure information available for the cohort. Because counts were too low, more than 15 rarely observed V segments, including chromosome 9 orphons, were left out of the earlier analysis of some 640 of the donors. In both the original and validation cohorts, the classifier was reported to diagnose cytomegalovirus status with high specificity and sensitivity. A cluster of highly shared sequence variants was judged likely to be a technical artifact of the sequencing pipeline. The study listed 150 to 200 TCR beta chains as associated with cytomegalovirus. The authors suggested that the approach could potentially be generalized to other disease states and immunological phenotypes. A later analysis found that TCR association rates varied across HLA loci, with DRB1 alleles showing the most associated TCRs and HLA-C alleles the fewest. A later genetic analysis reported fewer N-insertions in productive TCRs among donors in an Asian-associated ancestry cluster than the roughly 670-donor mean. In vitro tests confirmed that a few of the cytomegalovirus-associated TCR beta chains recognize cytomegalovirus antigens. In a later analysis, HLA-associated TCR beta chains were found to be more clonally expanded and to have lower generation probabilities than equally common non-associated chains. This cohort had only TCR beta chains sequenced, and the lack of alpha or paired-chain data limited which features could be detected. Roughly uniform sequencing depth across donors was assumed in presence/absence analyses, although this assumption may not hold. A later genetic analysis associated a missense DCLRE1C variant with V-gene and J-gene trimming of TCR beta chains, and an independent cohort replicated the association. Most TCR sequences were observed very rarely across donors, whereas some public TCRs were present in many individuals. In a later analysis, several top co-occurrence clusters were reported to appear linked to parvovirus B19, influenza, CMV and Epstein-Barr virus.

This TCR was sampled from a man between 40 and 49 years old in good health and CMV-seropositive. Sequencing was carried out using PBMCs.

The CDR3 protein: CASSPYLYGYTF. The DNA reads as follows: TGTGCCAGCAGCCCGTATTTATATGGCTACACCTTC. The V and J segments used are TRBV5-8 and TRBJ1-2, with the D segment identity uncertain. Measured from the cysteine to the phenylalanine, the CDR3 is 12 residues long. Left in the record is the CDR3 DNA by itself, 36 bases read in frame from the first base. CDR1 SGHTS and CDR2 YDEGEE are derived from the germline V gene. The trim is 4 bases for V and 5 bases for J, with a gap of 9 bases between the germline ends.